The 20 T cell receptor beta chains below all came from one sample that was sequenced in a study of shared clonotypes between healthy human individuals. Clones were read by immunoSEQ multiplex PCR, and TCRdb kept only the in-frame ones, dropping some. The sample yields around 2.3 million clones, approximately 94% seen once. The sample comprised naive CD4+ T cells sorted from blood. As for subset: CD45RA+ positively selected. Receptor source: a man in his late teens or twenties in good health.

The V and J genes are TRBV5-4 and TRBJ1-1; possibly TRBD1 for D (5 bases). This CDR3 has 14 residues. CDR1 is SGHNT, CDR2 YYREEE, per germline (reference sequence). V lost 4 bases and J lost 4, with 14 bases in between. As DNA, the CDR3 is TGTGCCAGCAGCGGGAGAGGGGAGTTCACTGAAGCTTTCTTT. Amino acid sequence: CASSGRGEFTEAFF.

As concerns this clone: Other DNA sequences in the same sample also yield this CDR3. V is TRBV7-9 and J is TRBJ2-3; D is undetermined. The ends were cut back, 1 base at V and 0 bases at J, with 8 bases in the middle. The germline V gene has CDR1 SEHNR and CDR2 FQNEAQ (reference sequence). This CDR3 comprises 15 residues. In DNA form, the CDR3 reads TGTGCCAGCAGCTTAGGAGTCTCTAGCACAGATACGCAGTATTTT. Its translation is CASSLGVSSTDTQYF.

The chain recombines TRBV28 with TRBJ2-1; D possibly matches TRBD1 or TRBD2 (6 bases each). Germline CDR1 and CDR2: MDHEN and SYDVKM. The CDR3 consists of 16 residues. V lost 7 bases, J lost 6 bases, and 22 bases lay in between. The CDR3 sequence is CASTDPGGSTPNEQFF. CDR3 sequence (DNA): TGTGCCAGCACTGACCCCGGGGGCTCGACCCCCAATGAGCAGTTCTTC.

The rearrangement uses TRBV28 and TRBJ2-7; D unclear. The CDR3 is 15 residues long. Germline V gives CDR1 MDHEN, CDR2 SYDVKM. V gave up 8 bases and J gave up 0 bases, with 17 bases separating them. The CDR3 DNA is TGTGCCAGCGAATTAAGGCAGCCTGGCTCCTACGAGCAGTACTTC. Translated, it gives CASELRQPGSYEQYF.

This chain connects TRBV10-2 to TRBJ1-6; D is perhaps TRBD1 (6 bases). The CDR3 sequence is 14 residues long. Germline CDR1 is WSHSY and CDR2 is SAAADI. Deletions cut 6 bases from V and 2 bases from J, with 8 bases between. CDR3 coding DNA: TGCGCCAGCAGACAGGGAACCTATAATTCACCCCTCCACTTT. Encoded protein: CASRQGTYNSPLHF.

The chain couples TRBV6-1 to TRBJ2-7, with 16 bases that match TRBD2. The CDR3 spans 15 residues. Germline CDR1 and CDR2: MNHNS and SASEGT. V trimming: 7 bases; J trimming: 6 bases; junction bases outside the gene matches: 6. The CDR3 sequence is CASILGLAGGREQYF. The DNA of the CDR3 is TGTGCCAGCATTCTGGGACTAGCGGGAGGGCGCGAGCAGTACTTC.

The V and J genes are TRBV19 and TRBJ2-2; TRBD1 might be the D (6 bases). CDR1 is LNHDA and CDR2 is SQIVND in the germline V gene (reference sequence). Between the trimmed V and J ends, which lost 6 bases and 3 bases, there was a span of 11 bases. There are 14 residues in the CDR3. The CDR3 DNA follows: TGTGCCAGTAGCGCCCCAGGGGACACCGGGGAGCTGTTTTTT. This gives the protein CASSAPGDTGELFF.

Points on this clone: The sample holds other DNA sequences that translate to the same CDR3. CDR3 loop: CASSLGTGGNQPQHF. The CDR3 nucleotides read TGTGCCAGCAGTCTCGGGACAGGGGGCAATCAGCCCCAGCATTTT. The genes are TRBV28 and TRBJ1-5; TRBD1 matches 10 bases. Germline V gene sequence: CDR1 MDHEN, CDR2 SYDVKM. The V gene end was trimmed by 5 bases and the J gene end by 2 bases; junction bases not matched to a gene: 3. The CDR3 is 15 amino acids.

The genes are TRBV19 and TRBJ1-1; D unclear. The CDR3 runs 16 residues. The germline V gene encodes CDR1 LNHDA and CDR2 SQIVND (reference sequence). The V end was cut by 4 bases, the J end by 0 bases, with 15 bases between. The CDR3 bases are TGTGCCAGTAGTACCCTCCAAGGGCTTTTGAACACTGAAGCTTTCTTT. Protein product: CASSTLQGLLNTEAFF.

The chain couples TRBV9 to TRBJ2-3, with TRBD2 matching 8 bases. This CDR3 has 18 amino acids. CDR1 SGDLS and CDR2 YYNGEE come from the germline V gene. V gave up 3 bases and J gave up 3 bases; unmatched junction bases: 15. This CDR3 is CASSAVSGGGPWTDTQYF. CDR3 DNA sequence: TGTGCCAGCAGCGCTGTAAGCGGGGGCGGACCCTGGACAGATACGCAGTATTTT.

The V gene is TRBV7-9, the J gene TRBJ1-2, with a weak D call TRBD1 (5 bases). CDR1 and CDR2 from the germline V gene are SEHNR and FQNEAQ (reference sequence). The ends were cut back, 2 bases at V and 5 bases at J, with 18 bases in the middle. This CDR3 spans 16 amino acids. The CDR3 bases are TGTGCCAGCAGCTTACGTTTACAGGCGGGACGATATGGCTACACCTTC. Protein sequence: CASSLRLQAGRYGYTF.

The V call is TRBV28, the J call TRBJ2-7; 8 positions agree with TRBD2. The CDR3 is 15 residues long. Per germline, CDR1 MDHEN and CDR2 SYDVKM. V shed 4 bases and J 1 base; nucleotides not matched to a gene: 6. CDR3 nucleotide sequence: TGTGCCAGCAGTTCCCCGGGAGGGGATTCCTACGAGCAGTACTTC. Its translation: CASSSPGGDSYEQYF.

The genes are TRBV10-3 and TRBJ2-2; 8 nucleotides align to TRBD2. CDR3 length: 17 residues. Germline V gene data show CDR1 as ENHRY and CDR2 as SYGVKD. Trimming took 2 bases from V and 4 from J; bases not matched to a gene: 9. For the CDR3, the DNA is TGTGCCATCAGTGAGGAAAGCGGGAGATCGACCACCGGGGAGCTGTTTTTT. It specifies CAISEESGRSTTGELFF.

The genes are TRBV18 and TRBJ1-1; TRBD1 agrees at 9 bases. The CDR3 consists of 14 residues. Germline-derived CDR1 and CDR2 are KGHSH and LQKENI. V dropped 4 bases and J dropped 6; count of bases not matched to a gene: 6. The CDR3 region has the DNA TGTGCCAGCTCACAACAGGGGGCGAGAGCTGAAGCTTTCTTT. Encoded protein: CASSQQGARAEAFF.

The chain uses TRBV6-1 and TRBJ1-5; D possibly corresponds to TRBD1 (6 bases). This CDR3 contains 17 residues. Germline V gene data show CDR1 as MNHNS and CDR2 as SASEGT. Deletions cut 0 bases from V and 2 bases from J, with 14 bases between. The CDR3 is CASSEAGWGARNQPQHF. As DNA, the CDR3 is TGTGCCAGCAGTGAAGCGGGGTGGGGGGCGCGCAATCAGCCCCAGCATTTT.

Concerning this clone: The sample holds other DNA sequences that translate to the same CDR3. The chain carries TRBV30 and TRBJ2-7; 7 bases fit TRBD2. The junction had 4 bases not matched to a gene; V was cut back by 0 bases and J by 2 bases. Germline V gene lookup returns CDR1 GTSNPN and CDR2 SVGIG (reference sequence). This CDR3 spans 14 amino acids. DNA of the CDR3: TGTGCCTGGAGTGTACGAAGCGGGACCTACGAGCAGTACTTC. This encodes CAWSVRSGTYEQYF.

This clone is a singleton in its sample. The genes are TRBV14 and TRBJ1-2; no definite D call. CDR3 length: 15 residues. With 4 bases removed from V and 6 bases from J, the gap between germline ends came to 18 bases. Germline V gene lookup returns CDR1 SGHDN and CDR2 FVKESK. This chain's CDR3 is CASSRLGTFLDGYTF. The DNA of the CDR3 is TGTGCCAGCAGCCGGTTGGGAACCTTCCTTGATGGCTACACCTTC.

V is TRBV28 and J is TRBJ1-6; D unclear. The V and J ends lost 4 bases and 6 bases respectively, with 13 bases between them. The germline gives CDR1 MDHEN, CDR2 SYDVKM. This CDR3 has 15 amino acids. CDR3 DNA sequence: TGTGCCAGCAGTTCCCCCACGAGGGTTAATTCACCCCTCCACTTT. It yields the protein CASSSPTRVNSPLHF.

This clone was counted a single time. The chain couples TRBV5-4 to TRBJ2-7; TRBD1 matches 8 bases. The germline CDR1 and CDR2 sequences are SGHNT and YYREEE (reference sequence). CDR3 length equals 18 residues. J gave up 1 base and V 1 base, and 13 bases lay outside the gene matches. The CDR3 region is CASSLYATGVSFSYEQYF. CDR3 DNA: TGTGCCAGCAGCTTGTACGCGACAGGGGTCTCTTTTTCCTACGAGCAGTACTTC.

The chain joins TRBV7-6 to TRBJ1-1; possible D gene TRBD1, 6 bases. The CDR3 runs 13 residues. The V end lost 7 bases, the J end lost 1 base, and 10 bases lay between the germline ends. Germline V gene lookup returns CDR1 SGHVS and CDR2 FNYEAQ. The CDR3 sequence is CASKRGPNTEAFF. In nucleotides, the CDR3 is TGTGCCAGCAAGCGGGGGCCGAACACTGAAGCTTTCTTT.